A single sample gave rise to the 28 T cell receptor beta chains below, sequenced in a study of OX40 agonist ivuxolimab in advanced cancers. The assay was immunoSEQ multiplex PCR, and TCRdb's table has in-frame clones only and misses some. The sample consists of about 42,000 clones, 85% to 90% of them appearing once. The sequences come from CD4+ or CD8+ T cells sorted from blood, collected in a trial of the OX40 agonist ivuxolimab. The origin of the receptors is an adult with an advanced solid tumor such as melanoma, head and neck, liver or kidney cancer.

This sequence joins TRBV5-1 and TRBJ1-2, with a weak D call TRBD1 (5 bases). This CDR3 is 15 amino acids long. Germline V gene data show CDR1 as SGHRS and CDR2 as YFSETQ. Trimming pared 0 bases from V and 3 bases from J, leaving 12 bases between. CDR3 in amino acids: CASSLEGQGDYGYTF. Here the CDR3 DNA reads TGCGCCAGCAGCTTGGAGGGGCAGGGCGACTATGGCTACACCTTC.

This clone showed up just once. The chain is built from TRBV5-6 and TRBJ1-5; D unresolved. V lost 2 bases, J lost 0 bases, and 9 bases lay in between. This CDR3 is built from 15 residues. Germline-derived CDR1 and CDR2 are SGHDT and YYEEEE. In DNA form, the CDR3 reads TGTGCCAGCAGCTTCGGCGTCGGTAGCAATCAGCCCCAGCATTTT. Translation: CASSFGVGSNQPQHF. Full variable domain (remainder filled in from reference TRBV5-6 and TRBJ1-5): DAGVTQSPTHLIKTRGQQVTLRCSPKSGHDTVSWYQQALGQGPQFIFQYYEEEERQRGNFPDRFSGHQFPNYSSELNVNALLLGDSALYLCASSFGVGSNQPQHFGDGTRLSIL.

The chain has TRBV6-1 and TRBJ2-7; TRBD1 agrees at 7 bases. Germline CDR1 reads MNHNS; CDR2 reads SASEGT. CDR3 length: 13 residues. V trimming: 4 bases; J trimming: 12 bases; junction bases outside the gene matches: 12. In nucleotides, the CDR3 is TGTGCCAGCAGTGGGTCCCGGGACAGAGAACTGTACTTC. Its protein product is CASSGSRDRELYF.

The chain links TRBV28 to TRBJ1-2; TRBD1 is a possible D gene (5 bases). Germline V lookup: CDR1 MDHEN, CDR2 SYDVKM. Trimming left V 6 bases short and J 8 bases short, with 22 bases between. The CDR3 loop spans 15 amino acids. CDR3 loop: CASRAPTDQEKGYTF. The CDR3 region has the DNA TGTGCCAGCAGGGCCCCGACAGACCAGGAGAAGGGCTACACCTTC.

The V gene is TRBV30, the J gene TRBJ1-4; D unclear. The CDR3 has 12 residues. Germline V gene data show CDR1 as GTSNPN and CDR2 as SVGIG (reference sequence). The germline V and J ends were trimmed by 5 bases and 5 bases, with 9 bases remaining between them. CDR3 in amino acids: CAWARTNEKLFF. Here the CDR3 DNA reads TGTGCCTGGGCCCGGACGAATGAAAAACTGTTTTTT.

This chain uses TRBV6-5 with TRBJ2-2; the D gene is possibly TRBD1 (5 bases). Germline V lookup: CDR1 MNHEY, CDR2 SVGAGI. V was cut by 2 bases and J by 1 base, with 11 bases left in between. This CDR3 region has 16 residues. CDR3 protein: CASSYPTALNTGELFF. The CDR3 nucleotides read TGTGCCAGCAGTTACCCGACAGCCCTGAACACCGGGGAGCTGTTTTTT.

About this clone itself: A junction boundary mismatches the germline segment, possibly from a read error. The CDR3 DNA sequence: TGTGCTAGCAGCTCGGGGGGGTTGGGGGAGACCCAGTACTTC. As protein: CASSSGGLGETQYF. The gene calls are TRBV7-7 and TRBJ2-5, with 8 bases fitting TRBD2. Germline lookup yields CDR1 SSHAT and CDR2 FNYEAQ (reference sequence). The CDR3 contains 14 residues.

The gene calls are TRBV7-9 and TRBJ2-5, with 10 nucleotides matching TRBD2. V gave up 8 bases and J gave up 2 bases; unmatched junction bases: 2. CDR1 is SEHNR and CDR2 is FQNEAQ in the germline V gene (reference sequence). This CDR3 comprises 13 residues. CDR3 region: CASALAGQETQYF. DNA of the CDR3: TGTGCCAGCGCACTAGCGGGACAAGAGACCCAGTACTTC.

CDR3 sequence: CASSLRQASSYNEQFF. CDR3 nucleotide sequence: TGTGCCAGCAGCTTAAGGCAGGCTAGCTCCTACAATGAGCAGTTCTTC. The chain uses TRBV11-1 and TRBJ2-1; D gene uncertain. The V end lost 2 bases, the J end lost 0 bases, and 11 bases lay between the germline ends. The CDR3 sequence is 16 residues long. Germline assignment: CDR1 SGHAT and CDR2 FQDESV (reference sequence).

This chain connects TRBV5-1 to TRBJ1-1, with TRBD1 identical over 8 bases. The germline V gene has CDR1 SGHRS and CDR2 YFSETQ. The CDR3 has 14 residues. V shed 4 bases and J 6 bases; nucleotides not matched to a gene: 8. CDR3: CASSPGQVVSEAFF. Here the CDR3 DNA reads TGCGCCAGCAGCCCGGGACAGGTAGTCTCTGAAGCTTTCTTT.

The chain has TRBV12-5 and TRBJ2-1; tentative D call: TRBD2 (7 bases). The CDR3 contains 18 residues. Germline V lookup: CDR1 LGHNT, CDR2 FRNRAP. Trimming took 0 bases from V and 4 from J, leaving 19 bases between them. The CDR3 spells CASGLVLASGGGYNEQFF. CDR3 DNA sequence: TGTGCTAGTGGTTTGGTACTCGCTAGCGGAGGGGGGTACAATGAGCAGTTCTTC.

This chain uses TRBV16 with TRBJ1-1; D is perhaps TRBD1 (5 bases). The CDR3 runs to 15 residues. Germline V CDR1 and CDR2: KGHSY, FQNENV. The germline V and J ends were trimmed by 4 bases and 6 bases, with 18 bases remaining between them. CDR3 loop: CASSPGREGLAEAFF. In DNA form, the CDR3 reads TGTGCCAGCAGCCCGGGCCGAGAGGGGTTAGCTGAAGCTTTCTTT. The whole variable domain, filled in from reference TRBV16 and TRBJ1-1, reads GEEVAQTPKHLVRGEGQKAKLYCAPIKGHSYVFWYQQVLKNEFKFLISFQNENVFDETGMPKERFSAKCLPNSPCSLEIQATKLEDSAVYFCASSPGREGLAEAFFGQGTRLTVV.

The chain employs TRBV5-1 and TRBJ1-2; no clear D gene. CDR3 length: 14 residues. V shed 0 bases and J shed 5 bases, with 11 bases lying between them. Germline assignment: CDR1 SGHRS and CDR2 YFSETQ. In nucleotides, the CDR3 is TGCGCCAGCAGCTTGGATGGGCAGGTATATGGCTACACCTTC. Amino acids: CASSLDGQVYGYTF.

V and J are TRBV11-2 and TRBJ2-7, with D hard to call. V was pared by 7 bases and J by 0 bases, with 16 bases between. The CDR3 contains 15 residues. The germline V gene has CDR1 SGHAT and CDR2 FQNNGV. The CDR3 loop is CASNSLLGSSYEQYF. Here the CDR3 DNA reads TGTGCCAGCAACTCTCTCTTAGGCAGCTCCTACGAGCAGTACTTC.

This clone appeared a single time. The rearrangement uses TRBV5-1 and TRBJ2-3; 8 nucleotides match TRBD2. V trimming: 3 bases; J trimming: 3 bases; junction bases outside the gene matches: 3. Germline CDR1 is SGHRS and CDR2 is YFSETQ. CDR3 length equals 14 residues. DNA for the CDR3: TGCGCCAGCAGCTCGGGAGGGGATACAGATACGCAGTATTTT. Amino acids: CASSSGGDTDTQYF.

V usage is TRBV5-6 and J usage is TRBJ1-3; tentatively, D is TRBD1 (6 bases). The CDR3 totals 16 residues. Between the trimmed V and J ends, which lost 0 bases and 0 bases, there was a span of 10 bases. Germline V gene lookup returns CDR1 SGHDT and CDR2 YYEEEE. The CDR3 protein is CASSLGRGTSGNTIYF. In nucleotides, the CDR3 is TGTGCCAGCAGCTTGGGCAGGGGAACCTCTGGAAACACCATATATTTT.

This chain uses TRBV30 with TRBJ2-5; 10 nucleotides align to TRBD1. This CDR3 has 15 amino acids. In germline, CDR1 is GTSNPN, CDR2 SVGIG (reference sequence). Losses at the gene ends were 6 bases for V and 8 bases for J; bases not matched to a gene: 15. CDR3 nucleotide sequence: TGTGCCTGTTATAGGGGGACAGGGGCAAGAGAAACCCAGTACTTC. Protein product: CACYRGTGARETQYF.

The chain employs TRBV6-5 and TRBJ2-7; D gene uncertain. The CDR3 is 11 residues long. The germline V gene has CDR1 MNHEY and CDR2 SVGAGI. V gave up 5 bases and J gave up 3 bases, with 5 bases separating them. CDR3 bases: TGTGCCAGCAGTAAGGGCTACGAGCAGTACTTC. Its protein product is CASSKGYEQYF.

This clone appeared a single time. The same CDR3 is also encoded by other DNA sequences in this sample. The chain joins TRBV6-5 to TRBJ1-2; possibly TRBD1 for D (6 bases). With 0 bases removed from V and 4 bases from J, the gap between germline ends came to 9 bases. Per the germline V gene, CDR1 is MNHEY and CDR2 is SVGAGI. This CDR3 has 14 residues. CDR3 nucleotides: TGTGCCAGCAGTTACTCGACAGGCGGCTATGGCTACACCTTC. Amino acid sequence: CASSYSTGGYGYTF.

A single count supports this clone. The chain recombines TRBV9 with TRBJ1-6; TRBD1 is a possible D gene (6 bases). Germline V gene sequence: CDR1 SGDLS, CDR2 YYNGEE. The V gene lost 4 bases and the J gene lost 6 bases, with 14 bases spanning the gap. This CDR3 is built from 15 residues. The CDR3 protein is CASSNYREGNSPLHF. The CDR3, as DNA: TGTGCCAGCAGCAACTACAGGGAAGGTAATTCACCCCTCCACTTT.

The rearrangement uses TRBV19 and TRBJ1-1; tentatively, D is TRBD1 (5 bases). Germline V CDR1 and CDR2: LNHDA, SQIVND (reference sequence). There are 14 residues in the CDR3. Deletions cut 3 bases from V and 4 bases from J, with 12 bases between. CDR3 DNA: TGTGCCAGTAGTATCCGGGGGGAAGGCACTGAAGCTTTCTTT. It encodes CASSIRGEGTEAFF.

V is TRBV5-1 and J is TRBJ1-1, with D possibly TRBD1 on 6 matching bases. Germline V gives CDR1 SGHRS, CDR2 YFSETQ. This CDR3 comprises 15 residues. V dropped 4 bases and J dropped 5 bases, with 18 bases sitting between them. The CDR3 here is CASSPLQGGGTEAFF. The CDR3 coding sequence is TGCGCCAGCAGCCCGTTACAGGGAGGCGGTACTGAAGCTTTCTTT.

J is TRBJ2-5 and V is TRBV7-6; D may be TRBD2 (6 bases). The CDR3 extends over 15 amino acids. From germline, CDR1 is SGHVS and CDR2 FNYEAQ. Trimming removed 1 base at V and 4 bases at J, with 13 bases between. For the CDR3, the DNA is TGTGCCAGCAGCTTAGACCCTACTAGCTTAGAGACCCAGTACTTC. Translation gives CASSLDPTSLETQYF.

The chain combines TRBV6-1 with TRBJ2-2; tentative D call: TRBD1 (8 bases). The germline gives CDR1 MNHNS, CDR2 SASEGT. CDR3 length: 17 residues. Trimming pared 2 bases from V and 3 bases from J, leaving 16 bases between. CDR3 amino acids: CASSELAAGGYTGELFF. CDR3 DNA sequence: TGTGCCAGCAGTGAACTAGCGGCAGGGGGCTACACCGGGGAGCTGTTTTTT.

The CDR3 region has the DNA TGCGCCAGCAGCCCTCACCAAGAGACCCAGTACTTC. It translates to CASSPHQETQYF. The chain is built from TRBV5-1 and TRBJ2-5; D not resolved. There are 12 residues in the CDR3. The germline V and J ends were trimmed by 4 bases and 0 bases, with 4 bases remaining between them. CDR1 and CDR2 from the germline V gene are SGHRS and YFSETQ.

The chain links TRBV5-1 to TRBJ2-2; 12 bases are a match to TRBD2. The CDR3 is made up of 17 amino acids. The V segment lost 1 base and the J segment 5 bases; nucleotides outside the gene matches: 6. Germline lookup yields CDR1 SGHRS and CDR2 YFSETQ. The CDR3 region has the DNA TGCGCCAGCAGCTTGTCCCTACTAGCGGGGGGTACCGGGGAGCTGTTTTTT. This codes for CASSLSLLAGGTGELFF.

The chain joins TRBV7-9 to TRBJ2-7; D gene uncertain. The ends were cut back, 1 base at V and 12 bases at J, with 13 bases in the middle. The CDR3 spans 12 residues. Germline V gene data show CDR1 as SEHNR and CDR2 as FQNEAQ (reference sequence). CDR3 in DNA: TGTGCCAGCAGCTTAGGATCAGAGATATTGTACTTC. It specifies CASSLGSEILYF.

This rearrangement joins TRBV4-3 to TRBJ2-3, with D possibly matching TRBD1 (6 bases). The V end was cut by 7 bases, the J end by 0 bases, with 17 bases between. CDR1 and CDR2 (germline): LGHNA, YSLEER. The CDR3 is 16 residues long. The CDR3 sequence: CASTKGGAPSTDTQYF. CDR3 nucleotides: TGCGCCAGCACTAAAGGGGGTGCACCAAGCACAGATACGCAGTATTTT.